This T cell receptor (beta chain) was recorded in a study of cytotoxic CD8 clonotypes in ibrutinib-treated CLL. Study background: By median roughly 5.5 years, 12 had progressed and about 15 stayed remitted; responses had been 2 complete and approximately 24 partial. Findings and caveats of the study: Contraction or stability on treatment was seen for public clonotypes, which were uncommon. Higher clonality was seen at ibrutinib response and a return toward baseline at progression.

In regard to this clone: Antigen: not known.

The CDR3 has 14 amino acids. J was trimmed by 6 bases and V by 7 bases; bases with no gene match: 11. Germline V gives CDR1 MGHDK, CDR2 SYGVNS. Sequencing was designed to attain a depth spanning 1 in 200,000 to 1 in 1 million T cells. Clones were read by immunoSEQ multiplex PCR, and TCRdb kept only the in-frame ones, dropping some. The sample lists approximately 150,000 clones; approximately 91% were seen once. The rearrangement uses TRBV25-1 and TRBJ1-2; 7 bases are a match to TRBD1. The TCR comes from a human donor with chronic lymphocytic leukemia. This specimen consisted of PBMCs, obtained at disease progression, from a patient treated with ibrutinib. CDR3 sequence reads: CASIGSGTANGYTF. The DNA of the CDR3 is TGTGCCAGCATCGGGTCCGGGACAGCCAATGGCTACACCTTC.